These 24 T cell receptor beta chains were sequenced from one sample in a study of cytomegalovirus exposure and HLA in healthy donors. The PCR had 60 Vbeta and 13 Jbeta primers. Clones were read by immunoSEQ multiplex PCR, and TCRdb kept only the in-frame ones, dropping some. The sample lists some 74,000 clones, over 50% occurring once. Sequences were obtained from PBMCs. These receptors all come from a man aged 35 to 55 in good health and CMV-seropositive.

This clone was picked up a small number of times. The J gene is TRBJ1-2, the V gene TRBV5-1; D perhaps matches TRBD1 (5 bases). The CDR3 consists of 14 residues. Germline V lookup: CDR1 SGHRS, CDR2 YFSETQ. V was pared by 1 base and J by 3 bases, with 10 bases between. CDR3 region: CASSLKPGDYGYTF. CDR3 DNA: TGCGCCAGCAGCTTGAAACCGGGGGACTATGGCTACACCTTC.

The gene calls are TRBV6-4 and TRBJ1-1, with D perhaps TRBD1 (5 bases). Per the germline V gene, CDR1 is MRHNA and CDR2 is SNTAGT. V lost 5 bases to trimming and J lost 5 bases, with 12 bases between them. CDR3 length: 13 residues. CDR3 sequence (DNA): TGTGCCAGCAGTCCTCAGGGTGCGACTGAAGCTTTCTTT. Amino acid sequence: CASSPQGATEAFF.

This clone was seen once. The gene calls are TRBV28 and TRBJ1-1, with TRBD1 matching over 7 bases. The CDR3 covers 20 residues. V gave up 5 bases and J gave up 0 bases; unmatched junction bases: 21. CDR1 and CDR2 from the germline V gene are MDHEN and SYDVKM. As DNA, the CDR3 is TGTGCCAGCAGTACCATAAAGGGGGACAGAATTTTGGGGGTGAACACTGAAGCTTTCTTT. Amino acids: CASSTIKGDRILGVNTEAFF.

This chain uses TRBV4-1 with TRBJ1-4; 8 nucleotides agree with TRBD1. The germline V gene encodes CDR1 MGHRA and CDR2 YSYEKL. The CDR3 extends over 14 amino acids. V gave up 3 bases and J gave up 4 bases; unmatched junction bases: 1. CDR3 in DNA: TGCGCCAGCAGCCAGACAGGGGTTAATGAAAAACTGTTTTTT. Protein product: CASSQTGVNEKLFF.

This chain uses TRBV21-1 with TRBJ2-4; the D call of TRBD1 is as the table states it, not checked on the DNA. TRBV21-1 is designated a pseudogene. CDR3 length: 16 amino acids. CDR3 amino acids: CASNQGRRLAKNIQYF. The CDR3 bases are TGTGCCAGCAACCAGGGTCGGCGTTTAGCCAAAAACATTCAGTACTTC.

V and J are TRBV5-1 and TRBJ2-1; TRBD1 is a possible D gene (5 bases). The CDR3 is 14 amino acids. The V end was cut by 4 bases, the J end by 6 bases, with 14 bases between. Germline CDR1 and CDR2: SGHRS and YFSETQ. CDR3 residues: CASSPKGISNEQFF. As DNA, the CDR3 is TGCGCCAGCAGCCCGAAGGGGATATCCAATGAGCAGTTCTTC. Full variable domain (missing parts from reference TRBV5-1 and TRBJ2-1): KAGVTQTPRYLIKTRGQQVTLSCSPISGHRSVSWYQQTPGQGLQFLFEYFSETQRNKGNFPGRFSGRQFSNSRSEMNVSTLELGDSALYLCASSPKGISNEQFFGPGTRLTVL.

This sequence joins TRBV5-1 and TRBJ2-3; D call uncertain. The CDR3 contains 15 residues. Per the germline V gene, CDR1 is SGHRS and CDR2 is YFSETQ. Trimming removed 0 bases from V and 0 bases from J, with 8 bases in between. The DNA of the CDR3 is TGCGCCAGCAGCTTGGGGGCGAGCAGCACAGATACGCAGTATTTT. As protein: CASSLGASSTDTQYF.

The DNA of the CDR3 is TGCGCCAGCAGCCAAGCAGGGGTCGGCTACACCTTC. Protein product: CASSQAGVGYTF. The gene calls are TRBV4-3 and TRBJ1-2; tentatively, D is TRBD1 (6 bases). Germline loops: CDR1 LGHNA, CDR2 YSLEER. This CDR3 spans 12 amino acids. V was trimmed by 1 base and J by 8 bases, leaving 8 bases between them.

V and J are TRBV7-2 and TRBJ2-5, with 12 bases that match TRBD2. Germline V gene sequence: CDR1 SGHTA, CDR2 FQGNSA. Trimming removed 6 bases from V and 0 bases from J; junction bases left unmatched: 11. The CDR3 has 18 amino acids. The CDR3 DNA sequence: TGTGCCAGCAGGGTAAAGACTAGCGGGAGCCCGAACCAAGAGACCCAGTACTTC. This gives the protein CASRVKTSGSPNQETQYF.

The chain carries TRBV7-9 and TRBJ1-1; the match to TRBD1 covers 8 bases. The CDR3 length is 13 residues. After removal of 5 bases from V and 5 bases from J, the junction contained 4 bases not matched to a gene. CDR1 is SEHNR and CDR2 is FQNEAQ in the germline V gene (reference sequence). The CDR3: CASSHTGGTEAFF. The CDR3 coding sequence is TGTGCCAGCAGCCATACAGGGGGGACTGAAGCTTTCTTT.

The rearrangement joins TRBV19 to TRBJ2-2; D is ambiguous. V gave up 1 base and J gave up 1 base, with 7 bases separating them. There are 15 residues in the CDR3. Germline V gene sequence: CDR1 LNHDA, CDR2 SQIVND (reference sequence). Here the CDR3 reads CASSIVSLNTGELFF. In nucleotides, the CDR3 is TGTGCCAGTAGTATAGTGTCTTTGAACACCGGGGAGCTGTTTTTT.

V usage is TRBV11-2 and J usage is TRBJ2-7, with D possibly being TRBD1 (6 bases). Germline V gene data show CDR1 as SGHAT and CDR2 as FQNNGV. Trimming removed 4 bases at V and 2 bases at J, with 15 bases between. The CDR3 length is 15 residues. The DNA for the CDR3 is TGTGCCAGCAGCTCGCTCCGGGACAACACCTACGAGCAGTACTTC. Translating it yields CASSSLRDNTYEQYF.

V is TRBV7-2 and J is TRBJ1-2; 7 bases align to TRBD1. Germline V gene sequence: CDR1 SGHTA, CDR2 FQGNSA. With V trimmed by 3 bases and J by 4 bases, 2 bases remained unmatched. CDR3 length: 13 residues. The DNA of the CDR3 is TGTGCCAGCAGCTTGGGACAGTTCTATGGCTACACCTTC. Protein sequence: CASSLGQFYGYTF.

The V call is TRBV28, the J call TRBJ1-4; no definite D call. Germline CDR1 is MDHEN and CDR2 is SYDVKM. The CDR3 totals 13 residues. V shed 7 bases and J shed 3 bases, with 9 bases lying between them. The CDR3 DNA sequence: TGTGCCAGCAAGACGGGTCCTAATGAAAAACTGTTTTTT. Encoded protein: CASKTGPNEKLFF.

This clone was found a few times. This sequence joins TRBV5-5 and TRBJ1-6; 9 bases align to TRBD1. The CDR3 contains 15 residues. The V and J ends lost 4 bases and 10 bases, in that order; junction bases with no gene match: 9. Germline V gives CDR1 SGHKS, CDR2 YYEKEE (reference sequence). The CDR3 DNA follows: TGTGCCAGCAGCCTCGCCACAGGGGGCTGGTCACCCCTCCACTTT. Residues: CASSLATGGWSPLHF.

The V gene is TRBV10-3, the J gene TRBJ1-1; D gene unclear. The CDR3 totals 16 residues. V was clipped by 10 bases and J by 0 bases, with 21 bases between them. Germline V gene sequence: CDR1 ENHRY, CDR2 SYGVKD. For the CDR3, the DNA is TGTGCCACCACTCACAGCTCCGGGATAATGAACACTGAAGCTTTCTTT. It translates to CATTHSSGIMNTEAFF.

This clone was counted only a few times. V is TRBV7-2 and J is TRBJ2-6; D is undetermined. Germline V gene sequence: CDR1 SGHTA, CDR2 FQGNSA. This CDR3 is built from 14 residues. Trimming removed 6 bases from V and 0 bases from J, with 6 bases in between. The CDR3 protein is CASSENSGANVLTF. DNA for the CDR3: TGTGCCAGCAGTGAGAACTCTGGGGCCAACGTCCTGACTTTC.

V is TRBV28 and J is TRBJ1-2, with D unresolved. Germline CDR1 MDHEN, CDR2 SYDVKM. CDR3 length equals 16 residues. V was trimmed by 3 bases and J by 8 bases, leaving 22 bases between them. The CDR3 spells CASSLVWGNELDGYTF. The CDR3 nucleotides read TGTGCCAGCAGTTTGGTTTGGGGAAACGAACTAGACGGCTACACCTTC.

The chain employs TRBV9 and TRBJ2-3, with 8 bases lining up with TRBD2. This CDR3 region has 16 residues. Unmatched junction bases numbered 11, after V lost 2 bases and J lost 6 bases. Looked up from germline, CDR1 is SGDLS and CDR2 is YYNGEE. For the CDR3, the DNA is TGTGCCAGCAGCGTGGGTAGCGGGGTTACGTCGGATACGCAGTATTTT. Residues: CASSVGSGVTSDTQYF.

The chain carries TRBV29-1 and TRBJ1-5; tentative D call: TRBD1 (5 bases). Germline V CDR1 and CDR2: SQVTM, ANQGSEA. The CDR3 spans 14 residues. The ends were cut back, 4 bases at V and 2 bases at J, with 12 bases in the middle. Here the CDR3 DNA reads TGCAGCGTTGGCACCGAAGGGGGCAATCAGCCCCAGCATTTT. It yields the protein CSVGTEGGNQPQHF.

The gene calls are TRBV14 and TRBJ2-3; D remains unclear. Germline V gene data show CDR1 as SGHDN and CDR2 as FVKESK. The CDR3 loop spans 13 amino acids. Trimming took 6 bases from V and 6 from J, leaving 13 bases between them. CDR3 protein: CASSRFVGDTQYF. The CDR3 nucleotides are TGTGCCAGCAGTCGGTTCGTCGGGGATACGCAGTATTTT.

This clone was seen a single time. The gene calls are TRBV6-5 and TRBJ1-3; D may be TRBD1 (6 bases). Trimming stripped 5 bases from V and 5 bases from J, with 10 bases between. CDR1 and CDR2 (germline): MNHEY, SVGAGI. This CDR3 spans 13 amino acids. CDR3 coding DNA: TGTGCCAGCAGTCGACAGGAGAGAAACACCATATATTTT. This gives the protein CASSRQERNTIYF.

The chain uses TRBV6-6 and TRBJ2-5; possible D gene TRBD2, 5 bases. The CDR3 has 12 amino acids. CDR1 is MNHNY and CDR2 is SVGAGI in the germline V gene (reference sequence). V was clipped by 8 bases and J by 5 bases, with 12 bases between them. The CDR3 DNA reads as TGTGCCAGCCGGCTAGGAGGCGAGACCCAGTACTTC. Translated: CASRLGGETQYF.

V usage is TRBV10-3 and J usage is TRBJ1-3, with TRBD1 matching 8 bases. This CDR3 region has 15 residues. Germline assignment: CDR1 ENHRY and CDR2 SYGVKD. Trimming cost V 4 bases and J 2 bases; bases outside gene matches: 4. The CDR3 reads CAISAPDRAGNTIYF. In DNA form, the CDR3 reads TGTGCCATCAGTGCCCCGGACAGGGCTGGAAACACCATATATTTT.